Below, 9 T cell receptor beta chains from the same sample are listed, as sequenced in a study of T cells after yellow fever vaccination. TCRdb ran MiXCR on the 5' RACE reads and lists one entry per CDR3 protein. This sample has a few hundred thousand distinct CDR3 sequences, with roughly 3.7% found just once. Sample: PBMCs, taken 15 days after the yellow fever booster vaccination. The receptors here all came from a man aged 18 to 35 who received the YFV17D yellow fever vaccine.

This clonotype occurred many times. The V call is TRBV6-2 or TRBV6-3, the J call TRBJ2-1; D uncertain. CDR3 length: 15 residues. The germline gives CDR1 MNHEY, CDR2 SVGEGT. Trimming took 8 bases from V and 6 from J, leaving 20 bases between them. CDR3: CASQGRSRSLNEQFF. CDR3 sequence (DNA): TGTGCCAGCCAAGGCCGGTCTCGATCTCTCAATGAGCAGTTCTTC.

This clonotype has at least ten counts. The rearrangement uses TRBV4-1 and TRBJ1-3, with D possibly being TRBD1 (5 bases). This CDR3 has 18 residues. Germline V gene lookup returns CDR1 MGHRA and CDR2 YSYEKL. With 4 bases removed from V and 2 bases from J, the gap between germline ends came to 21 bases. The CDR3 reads CASSPWEEGHPTGNTIYF. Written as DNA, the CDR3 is TGCGCCAGCAGCCCATGGGAGGAGGGGCACCCAACTGGAAACACCATATATTTT.

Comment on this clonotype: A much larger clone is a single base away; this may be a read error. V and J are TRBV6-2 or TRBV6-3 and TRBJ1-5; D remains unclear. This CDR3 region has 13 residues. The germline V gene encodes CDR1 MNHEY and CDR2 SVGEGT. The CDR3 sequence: CASSYQVLRPLHF. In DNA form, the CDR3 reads TGTGCCAGCAGTTACCAGGTCCTAAGGCCCCTGCATTTT.

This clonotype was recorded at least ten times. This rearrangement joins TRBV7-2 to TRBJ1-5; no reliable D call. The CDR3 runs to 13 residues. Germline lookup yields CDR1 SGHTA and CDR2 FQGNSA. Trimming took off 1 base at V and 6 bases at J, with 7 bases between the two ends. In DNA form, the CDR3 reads TGTGCCAGCAGCTTAGTTGACGGTCAGCCCCAGCATTTT. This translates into CASSLVDGQPQHF.

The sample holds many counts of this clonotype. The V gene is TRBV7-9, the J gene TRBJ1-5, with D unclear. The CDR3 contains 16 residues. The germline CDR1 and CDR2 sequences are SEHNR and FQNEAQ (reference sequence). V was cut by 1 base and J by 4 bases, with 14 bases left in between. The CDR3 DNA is TGTGCCAGCAGCTTAGTAGCCGCGACCGGGAATCAGCCCCAGCATTTT. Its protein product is CASSLVAATGNQPQHF.

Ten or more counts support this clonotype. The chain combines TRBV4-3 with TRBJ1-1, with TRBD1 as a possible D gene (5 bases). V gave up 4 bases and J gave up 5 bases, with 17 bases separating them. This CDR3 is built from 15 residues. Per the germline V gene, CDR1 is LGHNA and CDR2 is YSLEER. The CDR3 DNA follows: TGCGCCAGCAGCCCACACGGGGGAGCTGGGACTGAAGCTTTCTTT. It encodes CASSPHGGAGTEAFF.

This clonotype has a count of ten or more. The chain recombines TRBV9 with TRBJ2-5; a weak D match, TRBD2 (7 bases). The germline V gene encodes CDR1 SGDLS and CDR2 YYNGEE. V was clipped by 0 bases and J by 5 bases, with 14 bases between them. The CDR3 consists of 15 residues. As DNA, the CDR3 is TGTGCCAGCAGCGTAGGCGGGGGCTCACCGGAGACCCAGTACTTC. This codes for CASSVGGGSPETQYF.

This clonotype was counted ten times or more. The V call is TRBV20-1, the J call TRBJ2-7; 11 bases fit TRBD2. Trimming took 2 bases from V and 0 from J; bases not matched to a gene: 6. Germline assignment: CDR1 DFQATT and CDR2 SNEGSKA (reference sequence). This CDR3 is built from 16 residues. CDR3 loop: CSARPRLAGSSYEQYV. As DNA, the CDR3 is TGCAGTGCTAGACCTAGACTAGCGGGGAGCTCCTACGAGCAGTACGTC.

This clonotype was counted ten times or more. The CDR3 sequence: CATSSKQGGYEQYV. CDR3 bases: TGTGCCACCAGCAGTAAACAGGGAGGTTACGAGCAGTACGTC. V gene TRBV15 combines with J gene TRBJ2-7, with D possibly being TRBD1 or TRBD2 (6 bases each). Germline CDR1 reads LNHNV; CDR2 reads YYDKDF (reference sequence). Trimming removed 3 bases at V and 4 bases at J, with 13 bases between. This CDR3 comprises 14 residues.